This T cell receptor beta chain comes out of a study of response to subunit inactivated influenza vaccine. The trim removed 2 bases at V and 5 bases at J, leaving 2 bases unmatched. The CDR3 extends over 13 amino acids. The germline V gene has CDR1 MNHNY and CDR2 SVGAGI (reference sequence). This clonotype was picked up a small number of times. TCRdb itself ran the RT-PCR reads through MiXCR, one entry per CDR3 protein. The table records hundreds of thousands of distinct CDR3 sequences, around 11% of them present only once. This sample also belongs to another study, concerning T cells expressing NK-cell markers. That work adds: 5'RACE template switching with UMIs generated TCR beta cDNA. It was from sorted CD3+CD56+NKG2C+, CD3+CD56+NKG2C- and CD3+CD56-NKG2C+ T cells that TCR beta repertoires came. Eight donors were sequenced, of whom seven were HCMV-seropositive, while the remaining one was HCMV-seronegative. Whether expanded NKG2C+ T cell clones recognized HCMV stayed uncertain.

The sample consisted of PBMCs from blood, taken on the day of vaccination. V gene TRBV6-6 combines with J gene TRBJ2-7; 8 positions agree with TRBD1. This TCR derives from a man aged 50-60 years who received an inactivated influenza vaccine. Here the CDR3 reads CASSYGQGNEQYF. The DNA of the CDR3 is TGTGCCAGCAGTTACGGACAGGGAAACGAGCAGTACTTC.